This is a list of T cell receptor beta chains from one sample in a study of early T cells in non-severe SARS-CoV-2 infection. TCRdb analysed the 5' RACE reads with MiXCR anew, one entry per CDR3 protein. This repertoire shows over 55,000 distinct CDR3 sequences, approximately 12% found once; its top ten account for about 1.3%. The sample consisted of whole blood. The receptor source for this set is an adult who was a healthcare worker with PCR-confirmed SARS-CoV-2 infection or an uninfected control (not recorded which). Both conserved end residues are part of each CDR3. Fields, in order: D gene, V gene, J gene, clone size, CDR3 DNA, CDR3 protein. A D gene is named only where the DNA matches it firmly. Only part of the rows carry a size: once, few, many, or a class if the clone is expanded.

>TRBD2|TRBV14|TRBJ2-1|many
TGTGCCAGCAGCCAAGATGAAGGAGTTAGCGGGGGTCCCTACAATGAGCAGTTCTTC
CASSQDEGVSGGPYNEQFF
>-|TRBV7-9|TRBJ2-6|many
TGTGCCAGCAGCCGAGATGGCCTAGGGGATATCTCTGGGGCCAACGTCCTGACTTTC
CASSRDGLGDISGANVLTF
>-|TRBV18|TRBJ2-7|many
TGTGCCAGCTCATCACAAGGCCCCCCTGGGGAGCAGTACTTC
CASSSQGPPGEQYF
>-|TRBV3-1|TRBJ1-3|-
TGTGCCAGCAGCCCCGTACCAGCAGGGCCAAACTCTGGAAACACCATATATTTT
CASSPVPAGPNSGNTIYF
>-|TRBV27|TRBJ1-2|many
TGTGCCAGCAGTTTATCGTCCAGGGAATACTATGGCTACACCTTC
CASSLSSREYYGYTF
>TRBD2|TRBV3-1|TRBJ2-5|many
TGTGCCAGCAGCCTCGGACTAGCAGAGACCCAGTACTTC
CASSLGLAETQYF
>TRBD1|TRBV6-6|TRBJ1-6|many
TGTGCCAGCAGCCGACAGGGAATGGATTCACCCCTCCACTTT
CASSRQGMDSPLHF
>-|TRBV11-2|TRBJ2-7|many
TGTGCCAGCAGCCTAGGACCAATCTCCTACGAGCAGTACTTC
CASSLGPISYEQYF
>TRBD1|TRBV7-6|TRBJ2-2|many
TGTGCCAGCGCAAGGACAGGGCCCGGGGAGCTGTTTTTT
CASARTGPGELFF
>TRBD1|TRBV10-1|TRBJ1-1|many
TGCGCCAGCAGTCTCGTTGCCCCGGGACAGGGGGCGGAAAACACTGAAGCTTTCTTT
CASSLVAPGQGAENTEAFF
>-|TRBV5-1|TRBJ1-2|many
TGCGCCAGCAGCTTGGGGAGGGGACCGGTCGGCTACACCTTC
CASSLGRGPVGYTF
>-|TRBV29-1|TRBJ2-1|-
TGCAGCGTTGCCGACAGGTACCTCTACAATGAGCAGTTCTTC
CSVADRYLYNEQFF
>TRBD2|TRBV6-2/TRBV6-3|TRBJ2-3|many
TGTGCCAGCAGTTACTATGCTAGCGGGCGGGGAGGAACAGATACGCAGTATTTT
CASSYYASGRGGTDTQYF
>TRBD2|TRBV5-1|TRBJ2-3|-
TGCGCCAGCAGCCCCACGACTAGCGGGGGGGCCGGGACGCAGTATTTT
CASSPTTSGGAGTQYF
>-|TRBV28|TRBJ1-1|few
-
CASILGTEAFF
>-|TRBV12-3/TRBV12-4|TRBJ1-6|-
TGTGCCAGCAGTCTACCTAATTCACCCCTCCACTTT
CASSLPNSPLHF
>-|TRBV6-1|TRBJ1-5|many
TGTGCCAGCAGTGACCAGGGAAATCAGCCCCAGCATTTT
CASSDQGNQPQHF
>-|TRBV29-1|TRBJ1-1|many
TGCAGCGTTGGCGGTAGTGAAGCTTTCTTT
CSVGGSEAFF
>-|TRBV28|TRBJ2-1|many
TGTGCCAGCAGTTTAAATGCCTACAATGAGCAGTTCTTC
CASSLNAYNEQFF
>-|TRBV7-8|TRBJ2-5|many
TGTGCCAGCAGCTTAGTTCAAGAGACCCAGTACTTC
CASSLVQETQYF
>-|TRBV3-1|TRBJ2-1|many
TGTGCCAGCAGCCCAGCCGGCCCATTCAGCGGTAGTGAGCAGTTCTTC
CASSPAGPFSGSEQFF
>-|TRBV4-3|TRBJ2-7|many
TGCGCCAGCAGCCGATATGACGATGGTGGGGAGCAGTACTTC
CASSRYDDGGEQYF
>TRBD1|TRBV19|TRBJ2-3|many
TGTGCCAGTAGTATCCAGACAGGGGGGACAGATACTCAGTATTTT
CASSIQTGGTDTQYF
>-|TRBV7-6|TRBJ2-3|many
TGTGCCAGCAGCTTAGAAGCCACAGATACGCAGTATTTT
CASSLEATDTQYF
>TRBD1|TRBV5-5|TRBJ2-5|many
TGTGCCAGCAGCGGACAGGGTCTTTTTCAGACCCAGTACTTC
CASSGQGLFQTQYF
>-|TRBV20-1|TRBJ1-6|many
TGCAGTGCTAGACGACAGGTGTTAGGATCCTATAATTCACCCCTCCACTTT
CSARRQVLGSYNSPLHF
>-|TRBV27|TRBJ2-1|many
TGTGCCAGCAGTTTCCCCGATAAGACTGAGCAGTTCTTC
CASSFPDKTEQFF
>-|TRBV28|TRBJ2-2|many
TGTGCCAGCAGTTTATTCACCGGGGAGCTGTTTTTT
CASSLFTGELFF
>TRBD2|TRBV20-1|TRBJ2-3|many
TGCAGTGCTAGAGGGACTAGCGGGGGGCCCCGTGTGTATTTT
CSARGTSGGPRVYF
>TRBD1|TRBV9|TRBJ2-3|many
TGTGCCAGCAGCGCAAGAATTCGGGACAGGGTAACAGATACGCAGTATTTT
CASSARIRDRVTDTQYF
>-|TRBV6-5|TRBJ2-6|many
TGTGCCAGCACTACTAGGGTACCTGGGGCCAACGTCCTGACTTTC
CASTTRVPGANVLTF
>TRBD1|TRBV2|TRBJ2-7|many
TGTGCCAGCAGGAGGGACAGCCCCTACGAGCAGTACTTC
CASRRDSPYEQYF
>TRBD2|TRBV19|TRBJ2-3|many
TGTGCCAGTAGTCCGAGGACCTCACTAGCGGGAGAAGTCGCGCGGACAGATACGCAGTATTTT
CASSPRTSLAGEVARTDTQYF
>-|TRBV29-1|TRBJ2-1|-
TGCAGCGTTAGCAATGAGCAGTTCTTC
CSVSNEQFF
>-|TRBV7-6|TRBJ2-2|many
TGTGCCAGCAGCCGGATACAGGGAGGGGACACCGGGGAGCTGTTTTTT
CASSRIQGGDTGELFF
>TRBD2|TRBV10-2|TRBJ2-1|many
TGCGCCAGCAGCCCGAGGACTAGCGCCAATGAGCAGTTCTTC
CASSPRTSANEQFF
>-|TRBV12-3/TRBV12-4|TRBJ2-7|many
TGTGCCAGCAGCCAAAACCGCCACGAGCAGTACTTC
CASSQNRHEQYF
>-|TRBV28|TRBJ2-1|many
TGTGCCAGCAGTTTACTACGGGACACCTTATACAATGAGCAGTTCTTC
CASSLLRDTLYNEQFF
>TRBD2|TRBV7-2|TRBJ2-7|many
TGTGCCAGCAGCCTAGCGGGAGTGGGGGAGCAGTACTTC
CASSLAGVGEQYF
>TRBD1|TRBV7-2|TRBJ1-6|-
TGTGCCAGCAGCCCGGGACAGCCGAAGAATTCACCCCTCCACTTT
CASSPGQPKNSPLHF
>TRBD2|TRBV10-2|TRBJ2-7|many
TGCGCGAGCGGGGTAGAGCAGTACTTC
CASGVEQYF
>-|TRBV15|TRBJ2-2|many
TGTGCCTCTCGGTTGGGAGGGAACACCGGGGAGCTGTTTTTT
CASRLGGNTGELFF
>-|TRBV28|TRBJ2-5|many
TGTGCCAGCAGTTTAGGGGTAGCCAAATCCCGCCGTAGGGAGACCCAGTACTTC
CASSLGVAKSRRRETQYF
>-|TRBV28|TRBJ2-5|-
TGTGCCAGCACCACAGGGTACCAAGAGACCCAGTACTTC
CASTTGYQETQYF
>-|TRBV25-1|TRBJ1-4|many
TGTGCCAGCAGTCCGGGACGGACAAGTGAAAAACTGTTTTTT
CASSPGRTSEKLFF
>-|TRBV20-1|TRBJ1-6|many
TGCAGTGCTAGAGGGACTATGGATTCACCCCTCCACTTT
CSARGTMDSPLHF
>-|TRBV4-2|TRBJ1-1|few
TGTGCCAGCAGCCCCCAGGGAAGGTTAGCGAACACTGAAGCTTTCTTT
CASSPQGRLANTEAFF
>TRBD2|TRBV20-1|TRBJ2-2|many
TGCAGTGCGTCTACTAGCGTTGGTCCCGGGGAGCTGTTTTTT
CSASTSVGPGELFF
>TRBD1|TRBV24-1|TRBJ1-1|many
TGTGCCACCAGTCTGGGCAGGGGGGAAGCTTTCTTT
CATSLGRGEAFF
>-|TRBV29-1|TRBJ1-1|-
TGCAGCGTGGAGGGACGGACGAACACTGAAGCTTTCTTT
CSVEGRTNTEAFF
>-|TRBV6-2/TRBV6-3|TRBJ2-3|-
TGTGCCAGCAGACGCGACGGGACGTTCACAGATACGCAGTATTTT
CASRRDGTFTDTQYF
>TRBD1|TRBV9|TRBJ2-1|many
TGTGCCAGCAGCTCCCCGCACAGGGGGGACAATGAGCAGTTCTTC
CASSSPHRGDNEQFF
>-|TRBV5-4|TRBJ2-2|few
TGTGCCAGCAGCTTGTCACTTACTCCCACCGGGGAGCTGTTTTTT
CASSLSLTPTGELFF
>-|TRBV6-5|TRBJ2-3|many
TGTGCCAGCAGTTACTCGGATAGCGGCACAGATACGCAGTATTTT
CASSYSDSGTDTQYF
>-|TRBV6-5|TRBJ2-1|-
TGTGCCAGCAGTTACTCAGGCGGATTACTATACAATGAGCAGTTCTTC
CASSYSGGLLYNEQFF
>-|TRBV28|TRBJ1-4|few
TGTGCCAGTAAGAATTGGGAAAAACTGTTTTTT
CASKNWEKLFF
>-|TRBV9|TRBJ2-7|few
TGTGCCAGCAGCGTAGGGTCGCAGGGTCTGTACGAGCAGTACTTC
CASSVGSQGLYEQYF
>TRBD1|TRBV11-2|TRBJ2-7|-
TGTGCCAGCAGCCCCGGCGGGACAGGGCGTGACGAGCAGTACTTC
CASSPGGTGRDEQYF